Given below is one T cell receptor (beta chain) in context. The antigen remains undetermined. Vbeta (60) and Jbeta (13) primers were used in the PCR. The method was immunoSEQ multiplex PCR; TCRdb's version includes in-frame clones alone and lacks a portion of them. The data hold under 250,000 clones, with around 78% observed a single time. This record belongs to a study of cytomegalovirus exposure and HLA in healthy donors. General observations from the study: Follow-up analysis found HLA locus-dependent TCR association rates, highest for DRB1 and lowest for HLA-C. Follow-up analysis later connected one missense variant in DCLRE1C with trimming of TCR beta V- and J-genes. Cytomegalovirus status was reportedly diagnosed by the classifier with high sensitivity and specificity.

This CDR3 has 13 amino acids. Germline loops: CDR1 SEHNR, CDR2 FQNEAQ (reference sequence). V shed 5 bases, J shed 7 bases, and the junction held 3 bases outside the gene matches. The sequencing sample was made of PBMCs. The chain combines TRBV7-9 with TRBJ1-3; 9 positions match TRBD1. This sequence originates from a man in his thirties or forties in good health and CMV-seronegative. The CDR3 protein is CASSLQGANTIYF. The DNA for the CDR3 is TGTGCCAGCAGCCTACAGGGGGCGAACACCATATATTTT.